This T cell receptor beta chain was profiled in a study of cytomegalovirus exposure and HLA in healthy donors. In the study overall: There were 300 to 400 genotyped donors. Of these, about 80% fell in the genetic ancestry cluster associated with self-reported Caucasian donors.

CDR3 length: 14 amino acids. CDR1 is SEHNR, CDR2 FQNEAQ, per germline (reference sequence). The V end lost 2 bases, the J end lost 5 bases, and 9 bases lay between the germline ends. The study ran its PCR with 60 Vbeta and 13 Jbeta primers. Using immunoSEQ multiplex PCR, the repertoire was profiled, and TCRdb retains in-frame clones only, with some absent. This sample yields roughly 100,000 clones, of which 74% are seen a single time; more than 2% belongs to the top ten. Study-level results: Accurate prediction of most subjects' HLA-A and HLA-B alleles from TCR beta sequences was reported.

Note on this clone: Its specificity is not known.

The chain joins TRBV7-9 to TRBJ1-4; D uncertain. Sequencing was carried out using PBMCs. The TCR was taken from a man aged 45-65 years in good health and CMV-seropositive. CDR3 in DNA: TGTGCCAGCAGCTTAAGCGGGCAGAATGAAAAACTGTTTTTT. Its translation: CASSLSGQNEKLFF.